Sequencing of this T cell receptor beta chain was carried out in a study of T-cell memory formation after mild COVID-19. Study-wide points: Day 15 to 85 contracting clones showed balanced CD4/CD8; later expanders leaned CD4+. Detection of some responders pre-infection suggested pre-existing cross-reactive memory T cells participated.

This clonotype was found a few times. Its specificity is not known. MiXCR, run by TCRdb on the 5' RACE reads, gives a single entry per CDR3 protein. In the table there are tens of thousands of distinct CDR3 sequences, about a sixth of which are singletons. The TCR was taken from an adult woman who had mild COVID-19 (a few samples of this study predate the infection). Cell type and time point are not known. Sequenced material: PBMCs or a T cell subset sorted from them (not recorded which).

The CDR3 bases are TGCAGTGCTAGAGATCTCACCCGGCATACAGTGGGTGACACCATATATTTT. Translating it yields CSARDLTRHTVGDTIYF. The chain is built from TRBV20-1 and TRBJ1-3, with no clear D. Germline CDR1 and CDR2: DFQATT and SNEGSKA (reference sequence). This CDR3 region has 17 residues. Trimming took off 0 bases at V and 8 bases at J, with 23 bases between the two ends.